This T cell receptor beta chain came from a study of low-dose radiotherapy and immunotherapy resistance in tumors (dated by TCRdb to the early 2020s). A note on the overall study: Cohort 1 received 0.5 Gy per fraction every 2 weeks, with a prescribed total PTV dose of 6.5 Gy. Cyclophosphamide 200 mg/m2 was administered intravenously every two weeks, one day before each radiation and immunotherapy administration. Patients took aspirin 300 mg orally once daily for four cycles, starting on cycle 1 day 1. No randomization into treatment groups was done for the people taking part in the trial. Patients were given nivolumab as a 240 mg flat dose every two weeks and ipilimumab at 1 mg/kg every six weeks, with both drugs delivered intravenously. Eight patients were included in the translational analysis: three from the first dose cohort and the first five from the second dose cohort. In Cohort 2, 1 Gy per fraction was delivered every two weeks, for a total of 13 Gy over 26 weeks.

The sample's time point label, in plain terms: after trial treatment. The sample's treatment or condition, from its label and the paper: LDRT plus nivolumab, ipilimumab, low-dose cyclophosphamide and aspirin (RACIN trial). The donors came from RACIN, which was a single-arm phase I dose-escalation trial that paired nivolumab and ipilimumab with aspirin, low-dose cyclophosphamide and low-dose radiotherapy. To be eligible, a patient needed to have an advanced solid tumor that was TIL-negative. TCRdb shows the sequencer as Illumina HiSeq 2500. Superscript III and a set of TRAV- and TRBV-specific primers were used to synthesize first-strand cDNA, so that both TCRalpha and TCRbeta chains were covered. TCRs were amplified for about 18 PCR cycles with Phusion, using a constant-region primer paired with the adapter attached to the V primers. Isolated mRNA was amplified with the MessageAmp II aRNA Amplification Kit, using an approximately 16-hour in vitro transcription at 37°C. The Dynabeads mRNA DIRECT Purification Kit was used to isolate mRNA for TCR sequencing. Indexed Illumina adapters were added in a second Phusion PCR of about 26 cycles, and the PCR products were purified with AMPure XP beads. The authors processed their data as follows. Custom Perl scripts pooled TCR sequences encoding the same protein, removed out-of-frame sequences and computed each clonotype's abundance. Any TCR sequence backed by just one read was left out of the analysis. Shannon entropy, Gini index, clonality, richness, and the frequency of TCRs shared between repertoires were included as repertoire metrics. The public sequencing data were trimmed at Q25 with fastp and processed into clonotypes with MiXCR by TCRdb, which kept only in-frame beta chains. Rows merge per CDR3 protein into single entries with the most common DNA and genes. It is TCRdb's table, rather than the study itself, that gives the V and J calls and clone size. The sample table records 65,000 to 85,000 distinct CDR3 sequences; around 17% of these occur just once. The top ten constitute approximately 1.5% of the sample.

This clonotype has at least ten counts. This receptor's antigen is unknown. No per-base quality is available; no much larger clone lies one base away. This specimen was PBMCs, taken after low-dose radiotherapy plus immunotherapy. This receptor was taken from a male donor with prostate cancer.

The CDR3 is CSMVQGSAGNTIYF. The DNA is TGCAGTATGGTACAGGGGTCTGCTGGAAACACCATATATTTT. The chain is assembled from TRBV20-1 and TRBJ1-3; TRBD1 agrees with 7 junctional bases. From its cysteine to its phenylalanine, the CDR3 spans 14 amino acids. Only the CDR3 region is kept as DNA, spanning 42 bases read in frame from base 1. V lost 8 bases and J lost 2 bases, and the count of bases not matched to a germline gene is 9. From the germline V gene (reference sequence), CDR1 is DFQATT and CDR2 is SNEGSKA.